This is a list of T cell receptor beta chains from one sample in a study of CD8 T cells in ankylosing spondylitis. TCRdb used MiXCR to reprocess the 5' RACE reads, holding one entry per CDR3 protein. The repertoire holds 100,000 or so distinct CDR3 sequences, around 24% seen once, with 9% to 15% in the top ten. What was sequenced was synovial fluid, either unsorted or a sorted T cell fraction (not recorded which). The receptors shown here come from a male donor with ankylosing spondylitis. The CDR3 runs from the conserved cysteine through the conserved F or W. Fields, in order: clone size, D gene, J gene, V gene, CDR3 DNA, CDR3 protein. A D gene is named only where the DNA matches it firmly. The size of a clone is reported for some rows only, either as once, few or many, or as a class for expanded clones.

few	.	TRBJ2-3	TRBV18	TGTGCCAGCTCACCAGCGTTTTTAGGGGAAGCGGCAGATACGCAGTATTTT	CASSPAFLGEAADTQYF
few	.	TRBJ2-4	TRBV4-1	TGCGCCAGCAGCCAAGGAGTGGGACTAGCCAAAAACATTCAGTACTTC	CASSQGVGLAKNIQYF
.	.	TRBJ1-1	TRBV12-3/TRBV12-4	TGTGCCAGCAGTCCCATATCCCCACTGGACACTGAAGCTTTCTTT	CASSPISPLDTEAFF
few	.	TRBJ1-1	TRBV6-1	TGTGCCAGCAGCTTGAAGGGGATCGGGAAAACTGAAGCTTTCTTT	CASSLKGIGKTEAFF
few	.	TRBJ2-7	TRBV9	TGTGCCAGCAGCGTAGGTGCGGTCAGCTTTTCCTACGAGCAGTACTTC	CASSVGAVSFSYEQYF
.	.	TRBJ1-1	TRBV6-1	TGTGCCAGCAGTAAATTTCGACAGCAGAACACTGAAGCTTTCTTT	CASSKFRQQNTEAFF
many	.	TRBJ1-2	TRBV12-3/TRBV12-4	TGTGCCAGCACCAGACATCCCGACAGTAACTATGGCTACACCTTC	CASTRHPDSNYGYTF
.	TRBD1	TRBJ1-5	TRBV6-5	TGTGCCAGCAGTCACGGACAGGGCGGTCAGCCCCAGCATTTT	CASSHGQGGQPQHF
.	TRBD2	TRBJ2-1	TRBV20-1	TGCAGTGCTAGAGATCCCATCGTACTAGCGTTTGAGCAGTTCTTC	CSARDPIVLAFEQFF
many	.	TRBJ2-1	TRBV29-1	TGCAGCGTCGGACATAAACTAGGCAATGAGCAGTTCTTC	CSVGHKLGNEQFF
few	.	TRBJ2-4	TRBV29-1	TGCAGCATCGCACAGGGTCACCAAGCCAAAAACATTCAGTACTTC	CSIAQGHQAKNIQYF
.	.	TRBJ2-5	TRBV20-1	TGCAGTGCTAGAGACTTGAAGGGGGGGGAGACCCAGTACTTC	CSARDLKGGETQYF
medium-sized	TRBD2	TRBJ2-1	TRBV4-2	TGTGCCAGCAGCCTATCCGCAGGGACTAGGGTCTACAATGAGCAGTTCTTC	CASSLSAGTRVYNEQFF
.	.	TRBJ2-5	TRBV7-2	TGTGCCAGCAGCTTAGCTGGCAGAGAAGAGACCCAGTACTTC	CASSLAGREETQYF
.	TRBD1	TRBJ1-1	TRBV7-9	TGTGCCAGCAGCTCGGACAGGGCGAACACTGAAGCTTTCTTT	CASSSDRANTEAFF
.	.	TRBJ2-5	TRBV30	TGTGCCTGGACCCCGGGCGGGGGCGGACAAGAGACCCAGTACTTC	CAWTPGGGGQETQYF
few	.	TRBJ2-7	TRBV7-2	TGTGCCAGCAGCTTGGGAGAGCGGGAGCAGTACTTC	CASSLGEREQYF
many	.	TRBJ2-1	TRBV11-3	TGTGCCAGCAGCCCCGGGGGATCATCCTACAATGAGCAGTTCTTC	CASSPGGSSYNEQFF
.	TRBD2	TRBJ2-1	TRBV20-1	TGCAGTGCTTCTAGCGGGCCCTTCTCCTACAATGAGCAGTTCTTC	CSASSGPFSYNEQFF
.	.	TRBJ2-5	TRBV24-1	TGTGCCACCAGTGACGGGGGAGCAGGGTTTGAGACCCAGTACTTC	CATSDGGAGFETQYF
few	.	TRBJ2-2	TRBV5-1	TGCGCCAGCAGCCTCAGGGTTGGGGCCGGGGAGCTGTTTTTT	CASSLRVGAGELFF
few	TRBD1	TRBJ2-3	TRBV20-1	TGCAGTGCTAGACTAACCGGGACAGGGATTGGCCGGACAGATACGCAGTATTTT	CSARLTGTGIGRTDTQYF